These 22 T cell receptor beta chains were sequenced from one sample in a study of glioma-infiltrating T cells after dendritic cell vaccination. Assay used: immunoSEQ multiplex PCR; TCRdb lists only in-frame clones, some missing. The data contain around 60,000 clones, about 89% of them singletons. Time point of the sample: after dendritic cell vaccination, including at tumor progression/relapse. The sample consisted of blood, taken after dendritic cell vaccination. These receptors all come from a human donor with glioblastoma.

CDR3 sequence reads: CASSTGGSGNIQYF. The CDR3 coding sequence is TGTGCCAGTAGTACAGGGGGCAGTGGAAACATTCAGTACTTC. The J gene is TRBJ2-4, the V gene TRBV19; TRBD1 agrees at 8 bases. The germline CDR1 and CDR2 sequences are LNHDA and SQIVND (reference sequence). V gave up 4 bases and J gave up 6 bases; unmatched junction bases: 5. This CDR3 is 14 amino acids long.

This clone came up once. The chain carries TRBV10-3 and TRBJ2-5; D possibly corresponds to TRBD2 (5 bases). The assigned J gene may be wrong: the sequence end matches TRBJ2-7 better. This CDR3 has 13 residues. Germline loops: CDR1 ENHRY, CDR2 SYGVKD. The CDR3 bases are TGTGCCATCAGTGAGCCCGGGGACTACGAGCAGTACTTC. Translation: CAISEPGDYEQYF.

This chain links TRBV29-1 with TRBJ1-5; TRBD1 is a possible D gene (5 bases). The CDR3 totals 14 residues. Trimming stripped 5 bases from V and 0 bases from J, with 11 bases between. Per germline, CDR1 SQVTM and CDR2 ANQGSEA. The CDR3 region has the DNA TGCAGCGTTACGACAGAATATAGCAATCAGCCCCAGCATTTT. Encoded protein: CSVTTEYSNQPQHF.

The sample holds a few counts of this clone. The gene calls are TRBV9 and TRBJ1-4; 8 bases line up with TRBD1. The CDR3 extends over 15 amino acids. Germline assignment: CDR1 SGDLS and CDR2 YYNGEE. Trimming removed 1 base from V and 7 bases from J; junction bases left unmatched: 6. The chain's CDR3 is CASSVIVTGVEKLFF. The CDR3 region has the DNA TGTGCCAGCAGCGTAATAGTGACAGGGGTTGAAAAACTGTTTTTT.

CDR3 sequence: CASSLDNGYTF. The DNA of the CDR3 is TGTGCCAGCAGCTTGGACAATGGCTACACCTTC. The rearrangement links TRBV5-6 to TRBJ1-2; no reliable D call. The CDR3 extends over 11 amino acids. In germline, CDR1 is SGHDT, CDR2 YYEEEE. V was pared by 0 bases and J by 6 bases, with 3 bases between.

This clone has just one count. J is TRBJ1-5 and V is TRBV5-5; 7 positions agree with TRBD1. The CDR3 totals 14 residues. CDR1 is SGHKS and CDR2 is YYEKEE in the germline V gene (reference sequence). The trim removed 3 bases at V and 6 bases at J, leaving 6 bases unmatched. This chain's CDR3 is CASSSGQAGQPQHF. The CDR3 nucleotides are TGTGCCAGCAGCTCCGGACAGGCGGGTCAGCCCCAGCATTTT. Looking up the rest from reference TRBV5-5 and TRBJ1-5 gives the full variable domain: DAGVTQSPTHLIKTRGQQVTLRCSPISGHKSVSWYQQVLGQGPQFIFQYYEKEERGRGNFPDRFSARQFPNYSSELNVNALLLGDSALYLCASSSGQAGQPQHFGDGTRLSIL.

V is TRBV25-1 and J is TRBJ2-7; 9 bases map to TRBD1. The length of the CDR3 is 15 residues. Per the germline V gene, CDR1 is MGHDK and CDR2 is SYGVNS. Unmatched junction bases numbered 10, after V lost 8 bases and J lost 2 bases. Here the CDR3 reads CASSERDRVPYEQYF. The CDR3 region has the DNA TGTGCCAGCTCAGAGCGGGACAGGGTGCCCTACGAGCAGTACTTC.

V usage is TRBV10-1 and J usage is TRBJ1-2; 7 bases align to TRBD1. This CDR3 region has 15 residues. Germline V lookup: CDR1 WNHNN, CDR2 SYGVQD (reference sequence). J gave up 7 bases and V 0 bases, and 8 bases lay outside the gene matches. CDR3 DNA: TGCGCCAGCAGTGAGTCCAAAGGGGGCTCCTCTGGCTACACCTTC. It specifies CASSESKGGSSGYTF.

The genes are TRBV18 and TRBJ1-1; 10 bases are a match to TRBD1. There are 14 residues in the CDR3. Trimming cost V 5 bases and J 5 bases; bases outside gene matches: 5. CDR1 KGHSH and CDR2 LQKENI come from the germline V gene. The CDR3 protein is CASSSGQGGTEAFF. In nucleotides, the CDR3 is TGTGCCAGCTCATCCGGACAGGGGGGAACTGAAGCTTTCTTT.

This chain uses TRBV20-1 with TRBJ1-4; no firm D call. Trimming took 3 bases from V and 8 from J, leaving 7 bases between them. The germline gives CDR1 DFQATT, CDR2 SNEGSKA (reference sequence). The length of the CDR3 is 11 residues. CDR3 sequence: CSASWREKLFF. As DNA, the CDR3 is TGCAGTGCTAGTTGGCGGGAAAAACTGTTTTTT.

The rearrangement links TRBV4-3 to TRBJ1-1; 7 bases agree with TRBD1. The J segment lost 3 bases and the V segment lost 4 bases, leaving 8 bases of the junction unmatched. The CDR3 has 15 residues. Germline CDR1 is LGHNA and CDR2 is YSLEER. This CDR3 reads CASSLGDREDTEAFF. The CDR3, as DNA: TGCGCCAGCAGCCTAGGGGACAGAGAAGACACTGAAGCTTTCTTT.

V gene TRBV5-1 combines with J gene TRBJ2-7; D remains ambiguous. CDR1 is SGHRS and CDR2 is YFSETQ in the germline V gene. This CDR3 contains 13 residues. V was pared by 6 bases and J by 3 bases, with 13 bases between. DNA for the CDR3: TGCGCCAGCAAAACCAGGCCAGGCTACGAGCAGTACTTC. Amino acids: CASKTRPGYEQYF. Supplemented by reference TRBV5-1 and TRBJ2-7, the full variable domain reads KAGVTQTPRYLIKTRGQQVTLSCSPISGHRSVSWYQQTPGQGLQFLFEYFSETQRNKGNFPGRFSGRQFSNSRSEMNVSTLELGDSALYLCASKTRPGYEQYFGPGTRLTVT.

The chain is built from TRBV6-5 and TRBJ1-1, with D possibly TRBD1 on 5 matching bases. The CDR3 contains 16 residues. Germline V gene sequence: CDR1 MNHEY, CDR2 SVGAGI. The V and J ends lost 0 bases and 1 base respectively, with 12 bases between them. The CDR3 nucleotides are TGTGCCAGCAGTTACTCGCCAGGGCCTCCGAACACTGAAGCTTTCTTT. Translated, it gives CASSYSPGPPNTEAFF.

The genes are TRBV15 and TRBJ2-1; tentatively, D is TRBD2 (6 bases). Germline lookup yields CDR1 LNHNV and CDR2 YYDKDF (reference sequence). The V end lost 0 bases, the J end lost 0 bases, and 15 bases lay between the germline ends. The CDR3 covers 18 residues. The CDR3 DNA reads TGTGCCACCAGCAGAGATCAGGGAGGAACGAGCTCCTACAATGAGCAGTTCTTC. Amino acid sequence: CATSRDQGGTSSYNEQFF. The whole variable domain, remainder taken from reference TRBV15 and TRBJ2-1, is DAMVIQNPRYQVTQFGKPVTLSCSQTLNHNVMYWYQQKSSQAPKLLFHYYDKDFNNEADTPDNFQSRRPNTSFCFLDIRSPGLGDTAMYLCATSRDQGGTSSYNEQFFGPGTRLTVL.

The rearrangement links TRBV27 to TRBJ2-2; D is possibly TRBD1 (6 bases). V lost 7 bases to trimming and J lost 5 bases, with 14 bases between them. This CDR3 spans 14 amino acids. Per germline, CDR1 MNHEY and CDR2 SMNVEV (reference sequence). CDR3: CASKLGAMTGELFF. CDR3 bases: TGTGCCAGCAAGTTGGGGGCGATGACCGGGGAGCTGTTTTTT.

This clone was counted a single time. The chain employs TRBV9 and TRBJ2-7; 9 positions match TRBD2. The CDR3 spans 16 residues. Unmatched junction bases numbered 8, after V lost 0 bases and J lost 4 bases. Germline V gene lookup returns CDR1 SGDLS and CDR2 YYNGEE. CDR3 DNA: TGTGCCAGCAGCGTAGGCGTGACTAGCGGACAATACGAGCAGTACTTC. This encodes CASSVGVTSGQYEQYF.

The chain links TRBV23-1 to TRBJ2-2, with a weak D call TRBD1 (6 bases). TRBV23-1 is an open reading frame, and its role is uncertain. Trimming took off 0 bases at V and 1 base at J, with 12 bases between the two ends. CDR3 length: 17 residues. This CDR3 is CASSQSWGHVNTGELFF. The CDR3 DNA reads TGCGCCAGCAGTCAATCGTGGGGGCACGTGAACACCGGGGAGCTGTTTTTT.

This chain connects TRBV29-1 to TRBJ2-5; D gene ambiguous. The CDR3 covers 15 residues. The germline V and J ends were trimmed by 0 bases and 7 bases, with 18 bases remaining between them. The V gene's germline CDR1 is SQVTM and CDR2 ANQGSEA. The CDR3 region is CSVEDRSASPGTQYF. The CDR3 DNA is TGCAGCGTTGAAGATCGTTCAGCGAGCCCGGGGACCCAGTACTTC.

The chain carries TRBV19 and TRBJ1-1; D gene ambiguous. The CDR3 spans 13 residues. The V and J ends lost 1 base and 5 bases respectively, with 8 bases between them. Germline CDR1 and CDR2: LNHDA and SQIVND (reference sequence). The CDR3 is CASSIGFRTEAFF. The CDR3 DNA is TGTGCCAGTAGTATAGGATTTCGGACTGAAGCTTTCTTT.

The V gene is TRBV5-1, the J gene TRBJ1-3, with D possibly TRBD1 on 6 matching bases. Per the germline V gene, CDR1 is SGHRS and CDR2 is YFSETQ. This CDR3 region has 15 residues. V was trimmed by 5 bases and J by 0 bases, leaving 12 bases between them. The CDR3 here is CASSVQDSSGNTIYF. The CDR3 DNA is TGCGCCAGCAGTGTGCAGGACAGCTCTGGAAACACCATATATTTT.

The gene calls are TRBV5-1 and TRBJ1-1, with 7 bases identical to TRBD1. V dropped 4 bases and J dropped 7; count of bases not matched to a gene: 4. The CDR3 runs 12 residues. Germline V CDR1 and CDR2: SGHRS, YFSETQ. The CDR3 is CASSRGQVEAFF. The CDR3 DNA reads as TGCGCCAGCAGCCGCGGACAGGTTGAAGCTTTCTTT.

The rearrangement joins TRBV27 to TRBJ1-3, with 7 bases that match TRBD1. This CDR3 contains 18 residues. The ends lost 6 bases at V and 3 bases at J; junction bases unmatched: 17. Germline V CDR1 and CDR2: MNHEY, SMNVEV (reference sequence). CDR3 residues: CASSLRGPQGGNGNTIYF. The CDR3 DNA follows: TGTGCCAGCAGCCTTCGGGGTCCCCAGGGGGGAAATGGAAACACCATATATTTT.